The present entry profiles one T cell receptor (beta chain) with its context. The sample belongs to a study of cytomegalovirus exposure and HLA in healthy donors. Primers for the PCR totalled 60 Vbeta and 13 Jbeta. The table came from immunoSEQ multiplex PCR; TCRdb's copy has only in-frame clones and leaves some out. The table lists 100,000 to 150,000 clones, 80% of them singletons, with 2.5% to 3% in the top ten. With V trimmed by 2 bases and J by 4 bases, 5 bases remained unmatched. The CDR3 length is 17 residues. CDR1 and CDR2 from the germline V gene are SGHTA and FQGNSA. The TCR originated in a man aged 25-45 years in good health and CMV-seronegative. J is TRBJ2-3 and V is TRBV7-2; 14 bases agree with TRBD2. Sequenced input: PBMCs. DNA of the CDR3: TGTGCCAGCAGCTTAAGACTAGCGGGAGGGGGGGCAGATACGCAGTATTTT. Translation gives CASSLRLAGGGADTQYF.